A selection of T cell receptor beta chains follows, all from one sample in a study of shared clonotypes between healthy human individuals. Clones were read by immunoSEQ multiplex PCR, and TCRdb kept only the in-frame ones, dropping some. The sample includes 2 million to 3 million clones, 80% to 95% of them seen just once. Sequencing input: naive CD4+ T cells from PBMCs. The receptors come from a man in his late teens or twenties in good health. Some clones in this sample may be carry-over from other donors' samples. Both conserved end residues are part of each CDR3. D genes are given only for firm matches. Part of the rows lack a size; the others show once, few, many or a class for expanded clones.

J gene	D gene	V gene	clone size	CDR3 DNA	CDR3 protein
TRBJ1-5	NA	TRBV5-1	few	TGCGCCAGCAGCTTGGAGGGAAGCAATCAGCCCCAGCATTTT	CASSLEGSNQPQHF
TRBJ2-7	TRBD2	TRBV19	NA	TGTGCCAGTAGTATGCCTGCGGGAGGAGTCTACGAGCAGTACTTC	CASSMPAGGVYEQYF
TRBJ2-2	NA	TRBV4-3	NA	TGCGCCAGCAATGGCGGCGCGAACACCGGGGAGCTGTTTTTT	CASNGGANTGELFF
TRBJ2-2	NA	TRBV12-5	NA	TGTGCTAGTGGTTCCGCAGACACCGGGGAGCTGTTTTTT	CASGSADTGELFF
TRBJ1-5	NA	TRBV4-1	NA	TGCGCCAGCAGCCCAGCCTCCGTATCAGGTCAGCCCCAGCATTTT	CASSPASVSGQPQHF
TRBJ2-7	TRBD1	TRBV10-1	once	TGCGCCAGCAGCAGTAACAGGGGGACCTACGAGCAGTACTTC	CASSSNRGTYEQYF
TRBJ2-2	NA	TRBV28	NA	TGTGCCAGCAGTCGATTTAGCGTAAACACCGGGGAGCTGTTTTTT	CASSRFSVNTGELFF
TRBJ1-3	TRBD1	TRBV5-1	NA	TGCGCCAGCAGCTTGGGGGGCGGTCAGGGGGCCACCAGCGGAAACACCATATATTTT	CASSLGGGQGATSGNTIYF
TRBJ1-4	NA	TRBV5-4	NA	TGTGCCAGCAGCCCCGGGGCTAATGAAAAACTGTTTTTT	CASSPGANEKLFF
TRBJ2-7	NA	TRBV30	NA	TGTGCCTGCCATAAACCTCCTGGGGGATCCTACGAGCAGTACTTC	CACHKPPGGSYEQYF
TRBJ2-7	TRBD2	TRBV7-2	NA	TGTGCCAGCAGCCCAACTAGCGGTAGCTCCTACGAGCAGTACTTC	CASSPTSGSSYEQYF
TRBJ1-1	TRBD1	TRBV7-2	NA	TGTGCCAGCAGTGTCGAGAGGGGGCGCACTGAAGCTTTCTTT	CASSVERGRTEAFF
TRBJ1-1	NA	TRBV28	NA	TGTGCCAGCAGCCCCATCGTGGGGAAAGCTTTCTTT	CASSPIVGKAFF
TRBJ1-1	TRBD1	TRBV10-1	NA	TGCGCCAGCGGACAGGGGGCGCTTATAACTGAAGCTTTCTTT	CASGQGALITEAFF
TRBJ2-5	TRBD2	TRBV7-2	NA	TGTGCCAGCAGCCAAAATCGGGCGGGAGGGGTGACCCAGTACTTC	CASSQNRAGGVTQYF
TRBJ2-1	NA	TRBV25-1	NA	TGTGCCAGCAGTGTGGGGTCCAGCGGAGGCTACAATGAGCAGTTCTTC	CASSVGSSGGYNEQFF
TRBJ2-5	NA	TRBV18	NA	TGTGCCAGCTCACCACAGGGTAGGAGAGAGACCCAGTACTTC	CASSPQGRRETQYF
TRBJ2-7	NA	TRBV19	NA	TGTGCCAGTAGTACCAGGGTTGCCTACGAGCAGTACTTC	CASSTRVAYEQYF
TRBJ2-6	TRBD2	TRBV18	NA	TGTGCCAGCTACCCGGCGGGGGGATCCTTCGGGGCCAACGTCCTGACTTTC	CASYPAGGSFGANVLTF
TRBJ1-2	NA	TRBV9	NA	TGTGCCAGCAGCTCTCGGGTGGCCCAGAAGGGCTATGGCTACACCTTC	CASSSRVAQKGYGYTF
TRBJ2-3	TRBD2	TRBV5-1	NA	TGCGCCAGCATCTTAGGGACTAGCGGGAGAACAGATACGCAGTATTTT	CASILGTSGRTDTQYF
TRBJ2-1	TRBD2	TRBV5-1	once	TGCGCCAGCAGCATAGGGGAGGGGTCGAATGAGCAGTTCTTC	CASSIGEGSNEQFF
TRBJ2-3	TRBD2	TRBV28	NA	TGTGCCAGCAGTTTTCTAGCGGGAGAGTCCGATACGCAGTATTTT	CASSFLAGESDTQYF
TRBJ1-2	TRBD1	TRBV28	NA	TGTGCCAGCAGTTTAGTCGGGACAGTAGCTAACTATGGCTACACCTTC	CASSLVGTVANYGYTF
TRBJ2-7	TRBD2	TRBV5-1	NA	TGCGCCAGCAGTGTGGGGGCTAGCGGGAGCAGTAAGGCCTGGAGTGGTTACGAGCAGTACTTC	CASSVGASGSSKAWSGYEQYF
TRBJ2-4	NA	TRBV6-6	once	TGTGCCAGCACCGCCAATGGCGTCCAAAACATTCAGTACTTC	CASTANGVQNIQYF
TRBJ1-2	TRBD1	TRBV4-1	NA	TGCGCCAGCAGCCACATACTCCCGCGACAGGGTTATGGCTACACCTTC	CASSHILPRQGYGYTF
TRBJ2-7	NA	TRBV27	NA	TGTGCCAGCAGTCCCGGGACCTCATCTTTGACCTACGAGCAGTACTTC	CASSPGTSSLTYEQYF
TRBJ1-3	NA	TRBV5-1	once	TGCGCCAGCAGCTTGCAGGGCACTGGAAACACCATATATTTT	CASSLQGTGNTIYF
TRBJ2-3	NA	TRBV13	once	TGTGCCAGCAGCTTAGAGGTCGGTTTAGCAACAGATACGCAGTATTTT	CASSLEVGLATDTQYF
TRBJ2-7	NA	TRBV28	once	TGTGCCAGCAATTGGGCGGACACGCCTCCCAACTTC	CASNWADTPPNF
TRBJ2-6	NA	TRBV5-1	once	TGCGCCAGCAGCTCGCAGGGGACTGGGGCCAACGTCCTGACTTTC	CASSSQGTGANVLTF
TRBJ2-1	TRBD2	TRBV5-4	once	TGTGCCAGCAGCAAAGGCGGGACTAGCGGGTCAAACAATGAGCAGTTCTTC	CASSKGGTSGSNNEQFF
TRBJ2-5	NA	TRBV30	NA	TGTGCCTGGAGTAAGGGACAGCGGGACCAAGAGACCCAGTACTTC	CAWSKGQRDQETQYF
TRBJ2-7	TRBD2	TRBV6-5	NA	TGTGCCAGCAGCCGGTTGGCGGGAGCGACCTACGAGCAGTACTTC	CASSRLAGATYEQYF
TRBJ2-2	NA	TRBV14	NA	TGTGCCAGCAGCATTACACGGAACACCGGGGAGCTGTTTTTT	CASSITRNTGELFF
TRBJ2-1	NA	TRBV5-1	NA	TGCGCCAGCAGCTCGCCGGACCCCAATGAGCAGTTCTTC	CASSSPDPNEQFF
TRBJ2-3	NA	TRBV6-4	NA	TGTGCCAGCAGTGATGAAGCGGGAGATACGCAGTATTTT	CASSDEAGDTQYF
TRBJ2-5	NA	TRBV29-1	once	TGCAGCGTTGATGTCCACCAAGAGACCCAGTACTTC	CSVDVHQETQYF
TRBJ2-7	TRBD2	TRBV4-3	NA	TGCGCCAGCAGCCAAGGACTAGCGGGACGGTACGAGCAGTACTTC	CASSQGLAGRYEQYF
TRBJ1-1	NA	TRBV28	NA	TGTGCCAGCAGTTTGGTATGGGACGCCCGTGAAGCTTTCTTT	CASSLVWDAREAFF
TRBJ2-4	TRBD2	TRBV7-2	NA	TGTGCCAGCAGCCAGCGGGAGCTTGGAAACATTCAGTACTTC	CASSQRELGNIQYF